The 21 T cell receptor beta chains below were found in one sample sequenced in a study of T cell responses to AZD1222 COVID-19 vaccine. This table comes from immunoSEQ multiplex PCR, and its TCRdb copy is limited to in-frame clones, with some not included. The sample gives about 86,000 clones, approximately 90% of which show up once; over 2% is in the top ten. Sequenced material: peripheral blood, taken on day 0 of AZD1222 vaccination. These receptors were obtained from an adult in good health.

J is TRBJ2-2 and V is TRBV24-1; D may be TRBD1 or TRBD2 (5 bases each). This CDR3 has 14 residues. With 8 bases removed from V and 7 bases from J, the gap between germline ends came to 16 bases. Germline V CDR1 and CDR2: KGHDR, SFDVKD. CDR3 in DNA: TGTGCCACCATGGACACTAATGGGGGCGGGGAGCTGTTTTTT. Its translation is CATMDTNGGGELFF.

The V gene is TRBV11-2, the J gene TRBJ2-1, with D tentatively TRBD1 (6 bases). Between the trimmed V and J ends, which lost 4 bases and 0 bases, there was a span of 13 bases. The germline gives CDR1 SGHAT, CDR2 FQNNGV. The CDR3 is made up of 16 amino acids. DNA for the CDR3: TGTGCCAGCAGCTGGGGGCAGCTGCTCTCCTACAATGAGCAGTTCTTC. Amino acid sequence: CASSWGQLLSYNEQFF.

The chain employs TRBV10-1 and TRBJ1-1; TRBD1 might be the D (6 bases). This CDR3 is 13 amino acids long. Germline CDR1 WNHNN, CDR2 SYGVQD (reference sequence). The V end lost 6 bases, the J end lost 7 bases, and 15 bases lay between the germline ends. The CDR3 protein is CASRSGVEVEAFF. CDR3 nucleotide sequence: TGCGCCAGCAGGTCAGGGGTCGAGGTTGAAGCTTTCTTT.

This sequence joins TRBV5-1 and TRBJ1-5, with TRBD1 identical over 7 bases. The CDR3 extends over 15 amino acids. V was clipped by 0 bases and J by 4 bases; unmatched bases: 4. CDR1 and CDR2 (germline): SGHRS, YFSETQ. The CDR3 DNA reads as TGCGCCAGCAGCTTGGCCCCAGGGGGTAATCAGCCCCAGCATTTT. Protein sequence: CASSLAPGGNQPQHF.

The J gene is TRBJ2-1, the V gene TRBV28, with 7 bases identical to TRBD2. Germline values: CDR1 MDHEN, CDR2 SYDVKM. V lost 4 bases, J lost 7 bases, and 1 base stayed unmatched. CDR3 size: 12 residues. CDR3 bases: TGTGCCAGCAGTTGGGGGGGGAATGAGCAGTTCTTC. It codes for CASSWGGNEQFF.

The chain uses TRBV19 and TRBJ2-7; 12 bases line up with TRBD2. Per the germline V gene, CDR1 is LNHDA and CDR2 is SQIVND (reference sequence). Trimming removed 5 bases from V and 4 bases from J; junction bases left unmatched: 6. The CDR3 consists of 15 residues. The CDR3 spells CASSAWTSGAYEQYF. In nucleotides, the CDR3 is TGTGCCAGTAGTGCCTGGACTAGCGGGGCATACGAGCAGTACTTC.

The gene calls are TRBV21-1 and TRBJ2-1; the D call TRBD2 from the table was never checked on the DNA. TRBV21-1 is flagged as a pseudogene. The CDR3 runs 13 residues. The CDR3 region has the DNA TGTGCCAGCAGCAAAGTAGGGACTAGGGGAAAGTTCTTC. Translating gives CASSKVGTRGKFF.

This chain connects TRBV7-9 to TRBJ1-6; TRBD1 aligns across 7 bases. CDR1 is SEHNR, CDR2 FQNEAQ, per germline (reference sequence). CDR3 length equals 16 residues. Trimming at V came to 5 bases and at J to 9 bases, leaving 13 bases not matched to a gene. This CDR3 reads CASSKAGTASGSPLHF. As DNA, the CDR3 is TGTGCCAGCAGCAAAGCGGGGACAGCCTCCGGTTCACCCCTCCACTTT.

The chain is built from TRBV27 and TRBJ1-5, with a possible D match to TRBD1 (6 bases). Germline V lookup: CDR1 MNHEY, CDR2 SMNVEV (reference sequence). V lost 4 bases and J 2 bases, leaving 12 bases between the germline ends. The CDR3 has 15 residues. The CDR3 coding sequence is TGTGCCAGCAGTTACCAGGGGTCAGGCAATCAGCCCCAGCATTTT. Amino acids: CASSYQGSGNQPQHF.

The genes are TRBV5-1 and TRBJ1-2; possibly TRBD1 for D (5 bases). Per germline, CDR1 SGHRS and CDR2 YFSETQ. This CDR3 has 14 residues. V was trimmed by 8 bases and J by 0 bases, leaving 14 bases between them. DNA for the CDR3: TGCGCCAGTAATCAGGGTTCATCTAACTATGGCTACACCTTC. This encodes CASNQGSSNYGYTF.

The chain couples TRBV18 to TRBJ1-3, with TRBD1 matching 10 bases. CDR1 and CDR2 (germline): KGHSH, LQKENI. This CDR3 contains 16 residues. The V gene end was trimmed by 2 bases and the J gene end by 2 bases; junction bases not matched to a gene: 3. The CDR3 region is CASSPGTGEAGNTIYF. Written as DNA, the CDR3 is TGTGCCAGCTCACCAGGGACAGGGGAAGCTGGAAACACCATATATTTT.

The chain couples TRBV18 to TRBJ2-5, with D perhaps TRBD1 (6 bases). The CDR3 consists of 14 residues. Trimming removed 5 bases from V and 1 base from J, with 11 bases in between. Per the germline V gene, CDR1 is KGHSH and CDR2 is LQKENI. The CDR3 region is CASSFTGFQETQYF. In nucleotides, the CDR3 is TGTGCCAGCTCATTCACAGGGTTCCAAGAGACCCAGTACTTC. Combining the CDR3 with reference TRBV18 and TRBJ2-5 gives the whole variable domain NAGVMQNPRHLVRRRGQEARLRCSPMKGHSHVYWYRQLPEEGLKFMVYLQKENIIDESGMPKERFSAEFPKEGPSILRIQQVVRGDSAAYFCASSFTGFQETQYFGPGTRLLVL.

The chain couples TRBV29-1 to TRBJ2-5; 7 positions agree with TRBD2. The CDR3 is made up of 13 amino acids. V was clipped by 4 bases and J by 5 bases; unmatched bases: 7. Germline V gene lookup returns CDR1 SQVTM and CDR2 ANQGSEA. For the CDR3, the DNA is TGCAGCGTTGCCGGGACTACCCAGGAGACCCAGTACTTC. Protein sequence: CSVAGTTQETQYF.

The chain uses TRBV6-5 and TRBJ1-6; D unresolved. In germline, CDR1 is MNHEY, CDR2 SVGAGI. The CDR3 length is 15 residues. V was shortened by 4 bases and J by 4 bases, with 11 bases between the two germline ends. Here the CDR3 reads CASSSTGTYNSPLHF. The CDR3 DNA follows: TGTGCCAGCAGTTCAACGGGAACATATAATTCACCCCTCCACTTT.

The chain recombines TRBV15 with TRBJ1-2; D unclear. Trimming took 0 bases from V and 1 from J, leaving 3 bases between them. Germline assignment: CDR1 LNHNV and CDR2 YYDKDF (reference sequence). The CDR3 has 13 amino acids. CDR3 nucleotides: TGTGCCACCAGCAGAGACATTAACTATGGCTACACCTTC. Translating gives CATSRDINYGYTF.

The V call is TRBV4-3, the J call TRBJ2-2, with D perhaps matching TRBD1 (6 bases). V was cut by 0 bases and J by 3 bases, with 11 bases left in between. The CDR3 consists of 16 residues. The germline CDR1 and CDR2 sequences are LGHNA and YSLEER. This CDR3 is CASSQDGDTDTGELFF. The CDR3 DNA is TGCGCCAGCAGCCAAGATGGGGACACCGACACCGGGGAGCTGTTTTTT.

This clone was seen more than once but under ten times. V is TRBV7-9 and J is TRBJ2-2; 7 bases agree with TRBD2. The CDR3 runs to 16 residues. Germline V gene data show CDR1 as SEHNR and CDR2 as FQNEAQ (reference sequence). Trimming at V came to 7 bases and at J to 1 base, leaving 9 bases not matched to a gene. The CDR3 is CASTRLAGLNTGELFF. As DNA, the CDR3 is TGTGCCAGCACCCGCTTAGCGGGTCTGAACACCGGGGAGCTGTTTTTT.

The rearrangement uses TRBV6-5 and TRBJ2-7; perhaps TRBD1 as D (6 bases). Trimming removed 9 bases from V and 6 bases from J, with 15 bases in between. Germline CDR1 and CDR2: MNHEY and SVGAGI. This CDR3 is built from 12 residues. The CDR3 DNA reads as TGTGCCAGTCAACAGGGTGTCTCCGAGCAGTACTTC. The encoded protein is CASQQGVSEQYF.

V gene TRBV7-2 combines with J gene TRBJ1-1; D uncertain. V dropped 1 base and J dropped 1 base, with 10 bases sitting between them. The CDR3 contains 15 residues. Germline CDR1 SGHTA, CDR2 FQGNSA. CDR3 sequence reads: CASSLGQAGNTEAFF. The DNA for the CDR3 is TGTGCCAGCAGCTTAGGGCAGGCAGGGAACACTGAAGCTTTCTTT.

This chain joins TRBV27 and TRBJ2-1, with D maybe TRBD2 (6 bases). The V end lost 6 bases, the J end lost 6 bases, and 24 bases lay between the germline ends. Germline CDR1 and CDR2: MNHEY and SMNVEV (reference sequence). This CDR3 contains 17 residues. CDR3 sequence reads: CASRTFAAGGQSNEQFF. The CDR3 DNA follows: TGTGCCAGCAGAACTTTCGCAGCGGGTGGACAATCCAATGAGCAGTTCTTC.

This chain joins TRBV15 and TRBJ2-7; no clear D. Germline assignment: CDR1 LNHNV and CDR2 YYDKDF (reference sequence). The CDR3 is 14 residues long. Trimming removed 0 bases at V and 1 base at J, with 7 bases between. The chain's CDR3 is CATSRDLGSYEQYF. The CDR3 DNA sequence: TGTGCCACCAGCAGAGATTTAGGGTCCTACGAGCAGTACTTC.